The sequence of this TCR beta chain was determined in a study of T cells in narcolepsy. The germline V gene has CDR1 MNHEY and CDR2 SVGAGI. V lost 0 bases and J lost 4; bases outside the gene matches: 2. CDR3 size: 14 residues. Measured with immunoSEQ multiplex PCR; TCRdb has only the in-frame clones, and not every one. The sample has more than 30,000 clones; about 80% are singletons. This clonotype was sampled from a human donor with narcolepsy. The sequencing input was CD45RA- memory CD4+ T cells from PBMCs. The V and J genes are TRBV6-5 and TRBJ2-5; 7 nucleotides agree with TRBD1. The CDR3 DNA follows: TGTGCCAGCAGTTACTCCCCAGGGGGAGAGACCCAGTACTTC. Protein: CASSYSPGGETQYF.